Shown below are 28 T cell receptor beta chains from a single sample sequenced in a study of identical twins. TCRdb itself ran the 5' RACE reads through MiXCR, one entry per CDR3 protein. The table has under 800,000 distinct CDR3 sequences, roughly 20% seen once. The sample was also linked to a second study, of T cells expressing NK-cell markers.

Sequencing was done on a sample of PBMCs. The source of these receptors is a woman between 18 and 29 years old in good health.

J is TRBJ2-7 and V is TRBV6-1; 8 bases align to TRBD1. Germline CDR1 reads MNHNS; CDR2 reads SASEGT. CDR3 length equals 15 residues. The trim removed 5 bases at V and 2 bases at J, leaving 8 bases unmatched. The CDR3 nucleotides are TGTGCCAGCAGTCCACACGGGACAGGCCCCTACGAGCAGTACTTC. This translates into CASSPHGTGPYEQYF.

V is TRBV12-3 or TRBV12-4 and J is TRBJ2-5; D ambiguous. This CDR3 contains 13 residues. Trimming left V 5 bases short and J 0 bases short, with 7 bases between. The CDR3 DNA is TGTGCCAGCAGTCGGCGGTACCAAGAGACCCAGTACTTC. This encodes CASSRRYQETQYF.

The table lists this clonotype with a few counts. V and J are TRBV29-1 and TRBJ2-5; 8 bases agree with TRBD2. This CDR3 has 15 amino acids. V shed 3 bases, J shed 1 base, and the junction held 7 bases outside the gene matches. Germline V gene sequence: CDR1 SQVTM, CDR2 ANQGSEA. CDR3 nucleotides: TGCAGCGTTGATCGTCTAGCGGGTTTCCAAGAGACCCAGTACTTC. Residues: CSVDRLAGFQETQYF.

This clonotype has a count of ten or more. The chain combines TRBV10-3 with TRBJ1-5; D unresolved. V gave up 9 bases and J gave up 0 bases, with 12 bases separating them. The length of the CDR3 is 14 residues. Germline V gives CDR1 ENHRY, CDR2 SYGVKD. CDR3 coding DNA: TGTGCCATTAGCCCCGGTTATAGCAATCAGCCCCAGCATTTT. It specifies CAISPGYSNQPQHF.

This clonotype was seen at least ten times. The gene calls are TRBV29-1 and TRBJ2-2; D is unclear. CDR1 is SQVTM, CDR2 ANQGSEA, per germline. The CDR3 loop spans 11 amino acids. V was trimmed by 0 bases and J by 8 bases, leaving 4 bases between them. As DNA, the CDR3 is TGCAGCGTTGAAGAAGGTGGGGAGCTGTTTTTT. It specifies CSVEEGGELFF.

This clonotype appeared a few times. The chain uses TRBV20-1 and TRBJ2-3; TRBD2 matches 8 bases. V lost 0 bases to trimming and J lost 4 bases; unmatched junction nucleotides: 6. The CDR3 has 15 residues. Per the germline V gene, CDR1 is DFQATT and CDR2 is SNEGSKA (reference sequence). CDR3 loop: CSARDSGKIADTQYF. The CDR3 DNA reads as TGCAGTGCTAGAGATAGCGGGAAGATTGCAGATACGCAGTATTTT.

The chain is built from TRBV29-1 and TRBJ1-2; 8 bases line up with TRBD1. The germline V gene encodes CDR1 SQVTM and CDR2 ANQGSEA. V was clipped by 7 bases and J by 8 bases; unmatched bases: 9. The CDR3 is 12 residues long. The CDR3 DNA reads TGCAGCGACTCGACAGGGGCCGACGGCTACACCTTC. This gives the protein CSDSTGADGYTF.

The chain links TRBV5-1 to TRBJ2-7, with TRBD2 as a possible D gene (6 bases). The V gene lost 4 bases and the J gene lost 0 bases, with 17 bases spanning the gap. Germline V gives CDR1 SGHRS, CDR2 YFSETQ. The CDR3 consists of 16 residues. The CDR3 nucleotides read TGCGCCAGCAGCCCGGGACCCGGGGGTAGCTCCTACGAGCAGTACTTC. This gives the protein CASSPGPGGSSYEQYF.

This clonotype came up many times. V usage is TRBV5-1 and J usage is TRBJ2-7; 13 nucleotides match TRBD2. CDR3 length equals 15 residues. Germline CDR1 is SGHRS and CDR2 is YFSETQ. V lost 4 bases to trimming and J lost 4 bases; unmatched junction nucleotides: 5. CDR3 DNA: TGCGCCAGCAGCATGACTAGCGGGGGGTCGTACGAGCAGTACTTC. Translation gives CASSMTSGGSYEQYF.

The CDR3 DNA sequence: TGTGCCAGCAGCCGCACAGGGGCTGAAGCTTTCTTT. Protein: CASSRTGAEAFF. This chain uses TRBV12-3 or TRBV12-4 with TRBJ1-1, with 7 bases aligning to TRBD1. J was trimmed by 6 bases and V by 6 bases; bases with no gene match: 4. There are 12 residues in the CDR3.

This clonotype has at least ten counts. V usage is TRBV20-1 and J usage is TRBJ2-5, with 7 bases that match TRBD2. This CDR3 has 16 residues. V was pared by 3 bases and J by 1 base, with 11 bases of the junction left unmatched. Looked up from germline, CDR1 is DFQATT and CDR2 is SNEGSKA (reference sequence). The CDR3 nucleotides are TGCAGTGCTAGCCCACTAGCGCGTTCTTCCCAAGAGACCCAGTACTTC. This sequence encodes CSASPLARSSQETQYF.

V usage is TRBV20-1 and J usage is TRBJ1-2; TRBD1 matches 9 bases. The CDR3 sequence is 13 residues long. Germline assignment: CDR1 DFQATT and CDR2 SNEGSKA (reference sequence). V lost 6 bases to trimming and J lost 10 bases; unmatched junction nucleotides: 12. CDR3 coding DNA: TGCAGTGCCGGAGGGGGACAGGGAGAATTCTACACCTTC. This codes for CSAGGGQGEFYTF.

The chain has TRBV5-1 and TRBJ2-2; 7 bases are shared with TRBD1. This CDR3 spans 15 amino acids. The V and J ends lost 7 bases and 3 bases, in that order; junction bases with no gene match: 9. Germline CDR1 is SGHRS and CDR2 is YFSETQ. The CDR3 region has the DNA TGCGCCAGCGAATACACGGGACAGCACACCGGGGAGCTGTTTTTT. This translates into CASEYTGQHTGELFF.

The rearrangement links TRBV27 to TRBJ1-2, with D perhaps TRBD1 (5 bases). CDR3 size: 15 residues. The germline V and J ends were trimmed by 0 bases and 3 bases, with 11 bases remaining between them. In germline, CDR1 is MNHEY, CDR2 SMNVEV (reference sequence). The CDR3 nucleotides read TGTGCCAGCAGTTTATCATTAGGGGTGGACTATGGCTACACCTTC. It codes for CASSLSLGVDYGYTF.

This clonotype was detected only a few times. This chain joins TRBV5-1 and TRBJ2-3; 8 positions match TRBD2. After removal of 2 bases from V and 2 bases from J, the junction contained 4 bases not matched to a gene. The germline V gene encodes CDR1 SGHRS and CDR2 YFSETQ. The CDR3 sequence is 15 residues long. In DNA, the CDR3 is TGCGCCAGCAGCTTTAGCGGGACGTTCACAGATACGCAGTATTTT. It translates to CASSFSGTFTDTQYF.

This chain links TRBV6-5 with TRBJ2-7, with 8 positions matching TRBD2. V lost 2 bases, J lost 1 base, and 4 bases stayed unmatched. CDR1 MNHEY and CDR2 SVGAGI come from the germline V gene. The CDR3 totals 15 residues. The CDR3 region has the DNA TGTGCCAGCAGTTACCGGCGGGGGGATTCCTACGAGCAGTACTTC. Translated: CASSYRRGDSYEQYF.

The sample holds a few counts of this clonotype. The V gene is TRBV10-2, the J gene TRBJ2-5; D tentatively reads TRBD1 or TRBD2 (5 bases each). The CDR3 runs 17 residues. Germline CDR1 WSHSY, CDR2 SAAADI. V lost 1 base to trimming and J lost 2 bases, with 17 bases between them. CDR3 protein: CASSEYSRGELQETQYF. CDR3 in DNA: TGCGCCAGCAGTGAGTATAGTAGAGGGGAGCTTCAAGAGACCCAGTACTTC.

This clonotype was observed many times. In DNA form, the CDR3 reads TGTGCCAGCAGGCCGACAGGGGCTTACAATCAGCCCCAGCATTTT. Protein product: CASRPTGAYNQPQHF. The chain recombines TRBV12-3 or TRBV12-4 with TRBJ1-5; 8 nucleotides agree with TRBD1. This CDR3 is built from 15 residues. With V trimmed by 6 bases and J by 3 bases, 7 bases remained unmatched.

The rearrangement links TRBV27 to TRBJ2-4, with TRBD2 matching 11 bases. V dropped 6 bases and J dropped 5; count of bases not matched to a gene: 6. The CDR3 is 15 amino acids. CDR1 and CDR2 (germline): MNHEY, SMNVEV (reference sequence). The chain's CDR3 is CASSKLAGAENIQYF. The CDR3, as DNA: TGTGCCAGCAGCAAACTAGCGGGAGCGGAAAACATTCAGTACTTC.

This clonotype turned up a few times. This rearrangement joins TRBV27 to TRBJ1-2, with a tentative D call TRBD1 (6 bases). Germline values: CDR1 MNHEY, CDR2 SMNVEV (reference sequence). This CDR3 region has 13 residues. The ends were cut back, 7 bases at V and 7 bases at J, with 16 bases in the middle. The CDR3, as DNA: TGTGCCAGCAAACCCTGGGGGGCGGGTGGCTACACCTTC. Its translation is CASKPWGAGGYTF.

This clonotype occurred a few times. The J gene is TRBJ1-2, the V gene TRBV5-4, with TRBD1 matching 7 bases. The germline V gene has CDR1 SGHNT and CDR2 YYREEE (reference sequence). Trimming took 4 bases from V and 6 from J; bases not matched to a gene: 9. The CDR3 is 14 residues long. The DNA of the CDR3 is TGTGCCAGCAGCGGGATCAGACAGGGCGATGGCTACACCTTC. This sequence encodes CASSGIRQGDGYTF. The full variable domain, its missing parts supplied by reference TRBV5-4 and TRBJ1-2, is ETGVTQSPTHLIKTRGQQVTLRCSSQSGHNTVSWYQQALGQGPQFIFQYYREEENGRGNFPPRFSGLQFPNYSSELNVNALELDDSALYLCASSGIRQGDGYTFGSGTRLTVV.

The rearrangement uses TRBV24-1 and TRBJ2-1; TRBD1 matches 10 bases. The CDR3 has 15 amino acids. V shed 4 bases, J shed 9 bases, and the junction held 8 bases outside the gene matches. Germline CDR1 and CDR2: KGHDR and SFDVKD. In DNA, the CDR3 is TGTGCCACCAGTGACGGGACAGGGGCCGTCGGTGAGCAGTTCTTC. Translating it yields CATSDGTGAVGEQFF.

This clonotype turned up a few times. V and J are TRBV4-3 and TRBJ2-1; D unclear. The CDR3 runs 17 residues. The V end was cut by 0 bases, the J end by 4 bases, with 16 bases between. From germline, CDR1 is LGHNA and CDR2 YSLEER. DNA of the CDR3: TGCGCCAGCAGCCAAGATCCCCCAGGCCCGATTTACAATGAGCAGTTCTTC. Amino acids: CASSQDPPGPIYNEQFF.

This clonotype was counted ten times or more. The chain is built from TRBV2 and TRBJ2-3; D remains unclear. Trimming cost V 8 bases and J 10 bases, with 19 bases left between them. The CDR3 covers 13 residues. Germline V gene sequence: CDR1 SNHLY, CDR2 FYNNEI. DNA for the CDR3: TGTGCCAGCCGGGCAAATACCGGCCTGGCGCAGTATTTT. Amino acids: CASRANTGLAQYF.

The chain links TRBV7-9 to TRBJ2-3; no clear D gene. The ends were cut back, 4 bases at V and 8 bases at J, with 7 bases in the middle. This CDR3 spans 11 amino acids. Per the germline V gene, CDR1 is SEHNR and CDR2 is FQNEAQ (reference sequence). The chain's CDR3 is CASSSSVTQYF. The CDR3 bases are TGTGCCAGCAGCTCGTCGGTTACGCAGTATTTT.

This clonotype was observed a few times. The genes are TRBV20-1 and TRBJ2-4, with D uncertain. Trimming cost V 5 bases and J 0 bases, with 23 bases left between them. Germline lookup yields CDR1 DFQATT and CDR2 SNEGSKA (reference sequence). The CDR3 loop spans 18 amino acids. The CDR3 here is CSAPTVPRDTLAKNIQYF. CDR3 in DNA: TGCAGTGCTCCCACTGTACCCCGAGACACCCTAGCCAAAAACATTCAGTACTTC.

This clonotype was seen repeatedly, ten times or more. The gene calls are TRBV12-3 or TRBV12-4 and TRBJ1-6; the D gene is possibly TRBD1 (5 bases). The V and J ends lost 3 bases and 7 bases respectively, with 13 bases between them. There are 15 residues in the CDR3. The CDR3 sequence: CASSFRPGQNSPLHF. CDR3 DNA: TGTGCCAGCAGTTTCCGGCCAGGGCAGAATTCACCCCTCCACTTT.

In its sample, this clonotype was seen many times. The chain employs TRBV2 and TRBJ2-5; 7 positions agree with TRBD1. V lost 5 bases to trimming and J lost 3 bases; unmatched junction nucleotides: 3. The CDR3 is 13 residues long. Germline CDR1 SNHLY, CDR2 FYNNEI. The CDR3 protein is CASSSGTEETQYF. The CDR3 region has the DNA TGTGCCAGCAGTTCCGGGACAGAAGAGACCCAGTACTTC.